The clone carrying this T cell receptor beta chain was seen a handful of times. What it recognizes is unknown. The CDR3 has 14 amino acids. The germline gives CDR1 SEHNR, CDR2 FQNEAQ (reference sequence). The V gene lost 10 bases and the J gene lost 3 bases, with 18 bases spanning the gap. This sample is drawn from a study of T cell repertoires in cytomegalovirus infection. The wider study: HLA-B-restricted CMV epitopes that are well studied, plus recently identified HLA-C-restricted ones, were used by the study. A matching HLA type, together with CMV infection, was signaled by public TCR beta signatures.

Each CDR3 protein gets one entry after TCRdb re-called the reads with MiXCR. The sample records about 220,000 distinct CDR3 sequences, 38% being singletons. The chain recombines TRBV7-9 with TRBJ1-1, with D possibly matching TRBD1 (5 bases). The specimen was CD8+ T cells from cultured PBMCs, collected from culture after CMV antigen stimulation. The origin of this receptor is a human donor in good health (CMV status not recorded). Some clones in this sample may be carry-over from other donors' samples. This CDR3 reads CATGGTGGDTEAFF. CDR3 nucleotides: TGTGCCACCGGGGGGACCGGGGGGGACACTGAAGCTTTCTTT.